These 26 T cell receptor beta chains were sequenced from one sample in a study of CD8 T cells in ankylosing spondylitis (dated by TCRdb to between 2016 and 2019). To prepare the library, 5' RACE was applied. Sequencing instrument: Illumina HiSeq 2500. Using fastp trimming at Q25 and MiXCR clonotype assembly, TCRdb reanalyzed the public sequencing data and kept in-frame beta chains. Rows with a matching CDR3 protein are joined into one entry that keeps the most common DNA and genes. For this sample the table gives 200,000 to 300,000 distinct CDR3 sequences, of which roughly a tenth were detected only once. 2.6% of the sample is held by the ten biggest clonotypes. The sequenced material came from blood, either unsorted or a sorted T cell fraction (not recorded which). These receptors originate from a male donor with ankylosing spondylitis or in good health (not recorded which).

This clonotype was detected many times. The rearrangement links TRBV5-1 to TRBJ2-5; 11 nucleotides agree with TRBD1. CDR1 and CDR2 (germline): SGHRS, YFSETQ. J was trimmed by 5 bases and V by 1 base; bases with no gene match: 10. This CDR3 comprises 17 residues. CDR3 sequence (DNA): TGCGCCAGCAGCTTGTTTCGTACCGGGACAGGGGGGGAGACCCAGTACTTC. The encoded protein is CASSLFRTGTGGETQYF.

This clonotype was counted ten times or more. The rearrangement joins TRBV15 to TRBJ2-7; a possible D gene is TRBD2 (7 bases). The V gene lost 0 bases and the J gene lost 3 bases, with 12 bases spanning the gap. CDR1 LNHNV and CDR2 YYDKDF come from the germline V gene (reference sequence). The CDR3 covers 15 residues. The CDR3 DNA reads TGTGCCACCAGCAGAGATAACAGGGAGGGCTACGAGCAGTACTTC. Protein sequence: CATSRDNREGYEQYF.

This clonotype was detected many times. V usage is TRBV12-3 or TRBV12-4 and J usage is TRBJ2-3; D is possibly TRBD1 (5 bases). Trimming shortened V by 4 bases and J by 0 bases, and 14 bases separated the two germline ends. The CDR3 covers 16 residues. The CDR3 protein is CASSYALGRSTDTQYF. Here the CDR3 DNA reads TGTGCCAGCAGTTACGCCTTGGGGCGGAGCACAGATACGCAGTATTTT.

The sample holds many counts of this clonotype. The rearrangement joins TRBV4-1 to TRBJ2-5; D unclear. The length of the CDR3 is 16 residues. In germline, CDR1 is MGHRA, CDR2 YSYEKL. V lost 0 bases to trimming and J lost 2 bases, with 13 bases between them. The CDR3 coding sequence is TGCGCCAGCAGCCAAGAGCCGAGTGGCGGTCAAGAGACCCAGTACTTC. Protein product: CASSQEPSGGQETQYF.

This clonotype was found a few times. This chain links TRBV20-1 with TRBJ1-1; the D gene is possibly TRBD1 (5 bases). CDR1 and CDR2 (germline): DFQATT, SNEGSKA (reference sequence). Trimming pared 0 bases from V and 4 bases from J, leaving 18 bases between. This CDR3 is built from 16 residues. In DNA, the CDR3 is TGCAGTGCTAGAGACTGGATGAGGGCAGGGAGCACTGAAGCTTTCTTT. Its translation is CSARDWMRAGSTEAFF.

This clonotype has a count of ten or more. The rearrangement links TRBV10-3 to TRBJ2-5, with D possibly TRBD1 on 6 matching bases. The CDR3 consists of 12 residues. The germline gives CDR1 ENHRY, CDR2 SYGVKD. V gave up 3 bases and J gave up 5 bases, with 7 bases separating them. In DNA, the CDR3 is TGTGCCATCAGTGACAGGGGTGAGACCCAGTACTTC. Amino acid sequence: CAISDRGETQYF.

The CDR3 protein is CASSGVVGGYEAFF. The CDR3, as DNA: TGCGCCAGCAGTGGAGTAGTGGGAGGGTATGAAGCTTTCTTT. The genes are TRBV10-2 and TRBJ1-1; D not certain. The V end lost 4 bases, the J end lost 7 bases, and 16 bases lay between the germline ends. The germline V gene encodes CDR1 WSHSY and CDR2 SAAADI. The CDR3 has 14 residues.

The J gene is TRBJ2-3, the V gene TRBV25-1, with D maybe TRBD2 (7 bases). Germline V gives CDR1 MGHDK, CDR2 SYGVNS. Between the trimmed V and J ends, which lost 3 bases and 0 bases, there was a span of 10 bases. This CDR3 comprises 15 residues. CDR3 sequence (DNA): TGTGCCAGCAGTGAGGCGGGGGCTAGCACAGATACGCAGTATTTT. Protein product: CASSEAGASTDTQYF.

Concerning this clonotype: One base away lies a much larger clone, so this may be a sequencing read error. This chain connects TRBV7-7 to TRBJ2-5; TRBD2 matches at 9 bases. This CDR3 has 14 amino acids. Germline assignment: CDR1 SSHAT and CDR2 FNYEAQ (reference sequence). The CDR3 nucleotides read TGTGCCCGCAGCTTAGATAGCGGGAGCCAGACCCAGTACTTC. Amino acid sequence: CARSLDSGSQTQYF.

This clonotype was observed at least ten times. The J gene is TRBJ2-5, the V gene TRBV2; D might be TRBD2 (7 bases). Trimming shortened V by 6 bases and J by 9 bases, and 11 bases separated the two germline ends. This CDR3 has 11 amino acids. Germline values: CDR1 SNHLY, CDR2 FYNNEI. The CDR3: CASRGEGAQYF. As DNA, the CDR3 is TGTGCCAGCAGGGGGGAGGGGGCCCAGTACTTC.

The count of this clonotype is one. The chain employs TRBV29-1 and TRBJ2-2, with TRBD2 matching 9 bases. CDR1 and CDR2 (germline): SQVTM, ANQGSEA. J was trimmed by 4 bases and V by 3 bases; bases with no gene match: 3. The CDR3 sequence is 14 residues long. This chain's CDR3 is CSVDGLATTGELFF. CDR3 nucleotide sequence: TGCAGCGTTGACGGACTAGCGACCACCGGGGAGCTGTTTTTT.

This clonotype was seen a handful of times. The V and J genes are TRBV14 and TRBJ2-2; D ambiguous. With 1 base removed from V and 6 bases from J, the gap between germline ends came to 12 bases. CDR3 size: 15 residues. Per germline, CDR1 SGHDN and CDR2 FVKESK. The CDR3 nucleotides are TGTGCCAGCAGCCAAGGACTCCTGGGCCCCGGGGAGCTGTTTTTT. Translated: CASSQGLLGPGELFF.

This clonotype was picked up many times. The CDR3 is CASSYLTGMNTEAFF. As DNA, the CDR3 is TGTGCCAGCAGTTATCTCACAGGGATGAACACTGAAGCTTTCTTT. The chain joins TRBV6-5 to TRBJ1-1, with TRBD1 as a possible D gene (6 bases). The germline gives CDR1 MNHEY, CDR2 SVGAGI. The CDR3 loop spans 15 amino acids. Trimming pared 3 bases from V and 0 bases from J, leaving 11 bases between.

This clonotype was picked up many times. The CDR3 nucleotides are TGCGCCAGCAGTGATTCCGGGACAGGGGAGGAACTGTTTTTT. This encodes CASSDSGTGEELFF. The chain links TRBV10-2 to TRBJ1-4; 10 bases agree with TRBD1. In germline, CDR1 is WSHSY, CDR2 SAAADI. Trimming cost V 3 bases and J 12 bases; bases outside gene matches: 7. The CDR3 length is 14 residues.

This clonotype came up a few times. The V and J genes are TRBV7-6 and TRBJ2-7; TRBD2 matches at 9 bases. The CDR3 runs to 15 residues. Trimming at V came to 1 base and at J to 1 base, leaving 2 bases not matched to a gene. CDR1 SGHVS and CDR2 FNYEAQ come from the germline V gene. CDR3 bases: TGTGCCAGCAGCTTAGAGACTAGCGGTTCCTACGAGCAGTACTTC. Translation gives CASSLETSGSYEQYF.

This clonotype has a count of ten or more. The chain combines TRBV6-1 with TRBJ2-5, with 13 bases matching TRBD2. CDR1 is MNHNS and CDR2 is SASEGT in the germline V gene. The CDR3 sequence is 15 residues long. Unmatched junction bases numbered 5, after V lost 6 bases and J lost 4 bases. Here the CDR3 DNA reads TGTGCCAGCAGACCTACTAGCGGGAGGGGAGAGACCCAGTACTTC. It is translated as CASRPTSGRGETQYF.

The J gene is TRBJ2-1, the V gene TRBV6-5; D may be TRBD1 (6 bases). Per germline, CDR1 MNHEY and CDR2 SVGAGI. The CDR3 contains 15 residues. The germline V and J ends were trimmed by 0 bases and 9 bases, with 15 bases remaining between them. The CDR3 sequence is CASSYSTTGLGEQFF. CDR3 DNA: TGTGCCAGCAGTTACTCCACGACAGGTTTGGGTGAGCAGTTCTTC.

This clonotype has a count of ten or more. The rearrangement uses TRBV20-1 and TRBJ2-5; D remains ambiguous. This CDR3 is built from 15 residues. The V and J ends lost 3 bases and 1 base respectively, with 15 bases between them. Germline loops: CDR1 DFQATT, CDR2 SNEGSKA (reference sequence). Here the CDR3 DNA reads TGCAGTGCTAGGCCGTCGCAGGTTGTCCAAGAGACCCAGTACTTC. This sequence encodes CSARPSQVVQETQYF.

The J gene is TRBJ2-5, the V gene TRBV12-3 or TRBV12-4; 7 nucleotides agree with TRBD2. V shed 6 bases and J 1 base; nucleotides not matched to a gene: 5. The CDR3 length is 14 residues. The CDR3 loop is CASRPSSGQETQYF. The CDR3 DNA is TGTGCCAGCAGGCCATCTAGCGGCCAAGAGACCCAGTACTTC.

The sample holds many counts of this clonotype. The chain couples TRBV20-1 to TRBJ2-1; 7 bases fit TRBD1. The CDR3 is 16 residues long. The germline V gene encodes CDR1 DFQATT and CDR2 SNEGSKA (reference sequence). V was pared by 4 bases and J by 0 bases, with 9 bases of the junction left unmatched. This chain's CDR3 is CSATDRTGSSYNEQFF. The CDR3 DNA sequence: TGCAGTGCTACCGATAGGACAGGCAGCTCCTACAATGAGCAGTTCTTC.

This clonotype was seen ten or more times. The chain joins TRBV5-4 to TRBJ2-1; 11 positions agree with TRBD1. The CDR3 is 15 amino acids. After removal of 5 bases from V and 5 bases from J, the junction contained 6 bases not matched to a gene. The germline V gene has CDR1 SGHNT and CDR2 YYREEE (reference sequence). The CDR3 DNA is TGTGCCAGCAGACGAGGACAGGGGGCGAACAATGAGCAGTTCTTC. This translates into CASRRGQGANNEQFF.

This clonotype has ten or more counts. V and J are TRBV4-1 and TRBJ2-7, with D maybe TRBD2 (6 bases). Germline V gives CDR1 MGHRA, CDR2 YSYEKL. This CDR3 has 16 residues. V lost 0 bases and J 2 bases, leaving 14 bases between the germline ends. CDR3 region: CASSQDREALTYEQYF. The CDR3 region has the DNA TGCGCCAGCAGCCAAGATAGGGAGGCCTTAACCTACGAGCAGTACTTC.

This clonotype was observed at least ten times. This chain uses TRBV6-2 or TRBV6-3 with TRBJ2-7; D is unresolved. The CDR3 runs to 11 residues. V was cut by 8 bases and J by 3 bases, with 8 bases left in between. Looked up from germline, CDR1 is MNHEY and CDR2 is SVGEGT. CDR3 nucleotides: TGTGCCAGCTCTGTACACTACGAGCAGTACTTC. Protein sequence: CASSVHYEQYF.

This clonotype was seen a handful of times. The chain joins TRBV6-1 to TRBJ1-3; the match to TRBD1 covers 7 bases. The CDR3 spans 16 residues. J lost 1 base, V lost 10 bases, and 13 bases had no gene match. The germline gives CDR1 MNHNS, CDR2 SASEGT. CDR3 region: CATSTGAGGSGNTIYF. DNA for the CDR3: TGTGCCACCTCCACGGGGGCAGGGGGGTCTGGAAACACCATATATTTT.

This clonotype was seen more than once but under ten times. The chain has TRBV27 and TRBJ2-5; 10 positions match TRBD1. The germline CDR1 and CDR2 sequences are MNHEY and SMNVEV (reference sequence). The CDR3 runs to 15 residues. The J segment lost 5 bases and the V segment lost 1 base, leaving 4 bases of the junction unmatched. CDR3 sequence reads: CASSLYGTGDETQYF. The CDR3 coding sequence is TGTGCCAGCAGTTTATACGGGACAGGGGACGAGACCCAGTACTTC.

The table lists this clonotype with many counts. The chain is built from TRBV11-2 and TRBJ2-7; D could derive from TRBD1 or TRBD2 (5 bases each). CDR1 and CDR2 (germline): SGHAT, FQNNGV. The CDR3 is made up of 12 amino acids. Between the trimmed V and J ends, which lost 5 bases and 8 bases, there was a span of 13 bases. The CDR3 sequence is CASSVTWGQQYF. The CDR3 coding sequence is TGTGCCAGCAGCGTCACGTGGGGACAGCAGTACTTC. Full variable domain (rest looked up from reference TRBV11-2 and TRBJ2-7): EAGVAQSPRYKIIEKRQSVAFWCNPISGHATLYWYQQILGQGPKLLIQFQNNGVVDDSQLPKDRFSAERLKGVDSTLKIQPAKLEDSAVYLCASSVTWGQQYFGPGTRLTVT.